Presented here are 26 T cell receptor beta chains from one specimen sequenced in a study of blood T cell repertoires in COVID-19. Clones were sequenced by immunoSEQ multiplex PCR, and TCRdb holds only the in-frame ones, with some missing. The sample yields under 200,000 clones, roughly 82% seen once. Specimen: PBMCs or T cells enriched from blood (not recorded which). Receptors originate from a woman aged 60-75 years with acute COVID-19.

The chain is built from TRBV2 and TRBJ1-1, with D perhaps TRBD1 (5 bases). This CDR3 has 14 residues. Trimming pared 6 bases from V and 4 bases from J, leaving 15 bases between. Germline V gives CDR1 SNHLY, CDR2 FYNNEI. Here the CDR3 DNA reads TGTGCCAGCAGATTACGGGGGTTAACCACTGAAGCTTTCTTT. Amino acid sequence: CASRLRGLTTEAFF.

The genes are TRBV6-5 and TRBJ1-3; perhaps TRBD1 as D (5 bases). Per the germline V gene, CDR1 is MNHEY and CDR2 is SVGAGI. Trimming cost V 8 bases and J 4 bases, with 12 bases left between them. This CDR3 is 13 amino acids long. CDR3 in amino acids: CASGQGSGNTIYF. The CDR3 nucleotides are TGTGCCAGCGGCCAGGGCTCCGGAAACACCATATATTTT.

The V gene is TRBV9, the J gene TRBJ2-2; D is possibly TRBD2 (5 bases). The CDR3 covers 16 residues. CDR1 is SGDLS, CDR2 YYNGEE, per germline. V was cut by 3 bases and J by 6 bases, with 18 bases left in between. The DNA of the CDR3 is TGTGCCAGCAGCGCCCGGACTGGGCTCGGGGCCGGGGAGCTGTTTTTT. It translates to CASSARTGLGAGELFF.

This clone has just a few counts. V gene TRBV12-3 or TRBV12-4 combines with J gene TRBJ2-1, with 10 bases that match TRBD2. V shed 11 bases, J shed 6 bases, and the junction held 7 bases outside the gene matches. The CDR3 extends over 13 amino acids. CDR3 sequence (DNA): TGTGCCTGTAAGCGGGGGGGGCCCAATGAGCAGTTCTTC. This encodes CACKRGGPNEQFF.

The chain combines TRBV18 with TRBJ2-2; TRBD1 aligns across 7 bases. Germline CDR1 is KGHSH and CDR2 is LQKENI. This CDR3 region has 17 residues. V was clipped by 5 bases and J by 2 bases; unmatched bases: 11. CDR3 in DNA: TGTGCCAGCTCATTACGACAGGGATTCCCTAACACCGGGGAGCTGTTTTTT. Translating it yields CASSLRQGFPNTGELFF. The full variable domain, with the rest looked up from reference TRBV18 and TRBJ2-2, is NAGVMQNPRHLVRRRGQEARLRCSPMKGHSHVYWYRQLPEEGLKFMVYLQKENIIDESGMPKERFSAEFPKEGPSILRIQQVVRGDSAAYFCASSLRQGFPNTGELFFGEGSRLTVL.

The V and J genes are TRBV4-3 and TRBJ2-1; D is possibly TRBD1 (5 bases). Germline V CDR1 and CDR2: LGHNA, YSLEER. The CDR3 extends over 12 amino acids. Trimming cost V 0 bases and J 12 bases, with 9 bases left between them. Here the CDR3 reads CASSQEGEGQFF. The CDR3 coding sequence is TGCGCCAGCAGCCAAGAAGGGGAAGGGCAGTTCTTC.

The chain carries TRBV11-3 and TRBJ2-3; D might be TRBD2 (5 bases). Trimming took 2 bases from V and 4 from J, leaving 16 bases between them. The CDR3 runs 16 residues. Per the germline V gene, CDR1 is SGHNT and CDR2 is YENEEA. CDR3 DNA: TGTGCCAGCAGCTTAATCCGGCTAGCTACCCCAGATACGCAGTATTTT. It translates to CASSLIRLATPDTQYF.

This clone has just a few counts. The chain joins TRBV28 to TRBJ2-2, with D unclear. The CDR3 contains 11 residues. Looked up from germline, CDR1 is MDHEN and CDR2 is SYDVKM. Trimming stripped 6 bases from V and 10 bases from J, with 9 bases between. The CDR3 is CASSLRSELFF. The CDR3, as DNA: TGTGCCAGCAGCCTGCGGTCGGAGCTGTTTTTT.

This rearrangement joins TRBV10-3 to TRBJ2-7, with TRBD2 identical over 7 bases. V trimming: 10 bases; J trimming: 3 bases; junction bases outside the gene matches: 3. Germline V CDR1 and CDR2: ENHRY, SYGVKD. This CDR3 is built from 11 residues. The CDR3: CATWEGYEQYF. The CDR3 DNA is TGTGCCACCTGGGAGGGCTACGAGCAGTACTTC.

The rearrangement joins TRBV25-1 to TRBJ1-2, with 7 positions matching TRBD1. V was clipped by 4 bases and J by 5 bases; unmatched bases: 7. There are 14 residues in the CDR3. CDR1 is MGHDK and CDR2 is SYGVNS in the germline V gene. In DNA, the CDR3 is TGTGCCAGCAGTGCGGGACAGTTAAAGTATGGCTACACCTTC. It is translated as CASSAGQLKYGYTF.

The genes are TRBV24-1 and TRBJ1-6; TRBD1 aligns across 9 bases. The CDR3 length is 15 residues. Germline trimming cut 5 bases from V and 4 bases from J; bases unmatched to any gene: 2. The V gene's germline CDR1 is KGHDR and CDR2 SFDVKD. This CDR3 is CATSAGTGYNSPLHF. CDR3 sequence (DNA): TGTGCCACCAGTGCCGGGACAGGGTATAATTCACCCCTCCACTTT.

V and J are TRBV11-3 and TRBJ2-3; 10 bases line up with TRBD1. The CDR3 has 16 residues. Germline CDR1 is SGHNT and CDR2 is YENEEA. The V and J ends lost 5 bases and 3 bases, in that order; junction bases with no gene match: 8. This CDR3 is CASSDVGQGRTDTQYF. The CDR3 region has the DNA TGTGCCAGCAGCGATGTGGGACAGGGGAGGACAGATACGCAGTATTTT.

The chain couples TRBV7-2 to TRBJ1-5; maybe TRBD1 (5 bases). The CDR3 is 14 amino acids. V lost 4 bases, J lost 9 bases, and 16 bases lay in between. Germline assignment: CDR1 SGHTA and CDR2 FQGNSA. The CDR3, as DNA: TGTGCCAGCAGCTCTCTGACGGGGGAGGGGCCCCAGCATTTT. Its protein product is CASSSLTGEGPQHF. Full variable domain (remainder filled in from reference TRBV7-2 and TRBJ1-5): GAGVSQSPSNKVTEKGKDVELRCDPISGHTALYWYRQSLGQGLEFLIYFQGNSAPDKSGLPSDRFSAERTGGSVSTLTIQRTQQEDSAVYLCASSSLTGEGPQHFGDGTRLSIL.

This clone was recorded once. The chain carries TRBV7-2 and TRBJ1-2; 7 bases fit TRBD1. This CDR3 comprises 13 residues. V lost 5 bases to trimming and J lost 7 bases; unmatched junction nucleotides: 7. Germline values: CDR1 SGHTA, CDR2 FQGNSA. The CDR3 reads CASSPTGDGGYTF. The CDR3 DNA reads TGTGCCAGCAGCCCCACAGGGGACGGTGGCTACACCTTC.

This clone was found once. The chain couples TRBV9 to TRBJ2-3; TRBD2 matches 14 bases. Trimming removed 0 bases from V and 3 bases from J; junction bases left unmatched: 3. The V gene's germline CDR1 is SGDLS and CDR2 YYNGEE. This CDR3 spans 17 amino acids. Here the CDR3 DNA reads TGTGCCAGCAGCGTAGGGACTAGCGGGAGGTTGACAGATACGCAGTATTTT. It encodes CASSVGTSGRLTDTQYF.

V gene TRBV19 combines with J gene TRBJ2-5; 11 nucleotides match TRBD2. V was clipped by 4 bases and J by 9 bases; unmatched bases: 10. There are 15 residues in the CDR3. Germline V gives CDR1 LNHDA, CDR2 SQIVND (reference sequence). The CDR3 bases are TGTGCCAGTAGTAAGACTAGCGGGGATGTGTCCCCCCAGTACTTC. It is translated as CASSKTSGDVSPQYF.

This clone was seen just once. The CDR3 region has the DNA TGTGCCAGCAGCCACCAGGGGATAGGAGGCTACACCTTC. This gives the protein CASSHQGIGGYTF. V gene TRBV3-1 (or the pseudogene TRBV3-2) combines with J gene TRBJ1-2; D perhaps matches TRBD1 (6 bases). V was clipped by 3 bases and J by 8 bases, with 13 bases between them. This CDR3 comprises 13 residues. Germline loops: CDR1 LGHDT, CDR2 YNNKEL (reference sequence).

The gene calls are TRBV4-1 and TRBJ1-1; D not resolved. V lost 1 base and J 2 bases, leaving 5 bases between the germline ends. This CDR3 region has 13 residues. CDR1 is MGHRA, CDR2 YSYEKL, per germline. The CDR3 nucleotides read TGCGCCAGCAGCCAAGCCAGAAACACTGAAGCTTTCTTT. Residues: CASSQARNTEAFF.

The CDR3 loop reads CASSLAAQRPSTDTQYF. The CDR3 coding sequence is TGTGCCAGCAGTTTAGCGGCCCAAAGGCCTAGCACAGATACGCAGTATTTT. The genes are TRBV27 and TRBJ2-3; D is unresolved. Germline V CDR1 and CDR2: MNHEY, SMNVEV (reference sequence). This CDR3 spans 17 amino acids. V was trimmed by 2 bases and J by 0 bases, leaving 15 bases between them.

V is TRBV27 and J is TRBJ1-5; D gene unclear. Germline assignment: CDR1 MNHEY and CDR2 SMNVEV (reference sequence). CDR3 size: 15 residues. The V end was cut by 8 bases, the J end by 1 base, with 15 bases between. CDR3 in amino acids: CASGRETESNQPQHF. The CDR3 DNA is TGTGCCAGCGGACGGGAGACGGAAAGCAATCAGCCCCAGCATTTT.

J is TRBJ1-4 and V is TRBV19, with 12 bases that match TRBD1. The germline gives CDR1 LNHDA, CDR2 SQIVND (reference sequence). The CDR3 spans 17 residues. The junction had 10 bases not matched to a gene; V was cut back by 7 bases and J by 4 bases. The CDR3 sequence is CASNFRDRGRGNEKLFF. In DNA form, the CDR3 reads TGTGCCAGTAATTTCCGGGACAGGGGGCGCGGTAATGAAAAACTGTTTTTT.

In this sample, this clone turned up a few times. The chain links TRBV6-2 or TRBV6-3 to TRBJ2-7, with 7 bases aligning to TRBD1. The trim removed 5 bases at V and 3 bases at J, leaving 7 bases unmatched. The CDR3 is made up of 14 amino acids. Germline V lookup: CDR1 MNHEY, CDR2 SVGEGT. The CDR3 loop reads CASSPTGTHYEQYV. As DNA, the CDR3 is TGTGCCAGCAGTCCGACAGGGACCCACTACGAGCAGTACGTC.

The genes are TRBV19 and TRBJ2-1; 7 bases match TRBD1. From germline, CDR1 is LNHDA and CDR2 SQIVND (reference sequence). The CDR3 totals 16 residues. V lost 6 bases to trimming and J lost 8 bases; unmatched junction nucleotides: 16. The CDR3 sequence: CASRGQLVPGGDEQFF. The DNA of the CDR3 is TGTGCCAGTAGGGGGCAACTAGTCCCAGGGGGAGATGAGCAGTTCTTC.

The CDR3 sequence is CASSKQGAGPQHF. As DNA, the CDR3 is TGTGCCAGTAGTAAGCAGGGGGCTGGGCCCCAGCATTTT. This chain uses TRBV19 with TRBJ1-5; 8 bases map to TRBD1. Trimming cost V 4 bases and J 9 bases; bases outside gene matches: 5. This CDR3 is 13 amino acids long. Germline V gene sequence: CDR1 LNHDA, CDR2 SQIVND (reference sequence).

This clone appeared once. This chain uses TRBV7-9 with TRBJ1-2; D may be TRBD1 (6 bases). V lost 5 bases and J 4 bases, leaving 14 bases between the germline ends. Germline V lookup: CDR1 SEHNR, CDR2 FQNEAQ (reference sequence). The CDR3 length is 14 residues. DNA of the CDR3: TGTGCCAGCAGCCTACTCGGGGGGCTCTATGGCTACACCTTC. Its protein product is CASSLLGGLYGYTF.

The chain has TRBV3-1 (or the pseudogene TRBV3-2) and TRBJ1-1; D possibly corresponds to TRBD1 (5 bases). The germline V gene has CDR1 LGHDT and CDR2 YNNKEL (reference sequence). The V and J ends lost 1 base and 5 bases respectively, with 11 bases between them. This CDR3 has 14 amino acids. The CDR3 reads CASSQVGARTEAFF. CDR3 bases: TGTGCCAGCAGCCAAGTAGGGGCGAGGACTGAAGCTTTCTTT.